The TCR beta chain described here comes from a study of cytomegalovirus exposure and HLA in healthy donors. The ends were cut back, 3 bases at V and 3 bases at J, with 6 bases in the middle. This CDR3 comprises 13 residues. In germline, CDR1 is MNHEY, CDR2 SMNVEV (reference sequence). The study, taken as a whole, reports: Across donors, presence/absence analyses took sequencing depth to be roughly uniform.

Donors had nominal health at sampling but likely had unrecorded immune exposures. Both 60 Vbeta primers and 13 Jbeta primers went into the PCR. The table came from immunoSEQ multiplex PCR; TCRdb's copy has only in-frame clones and leaves some out. The sample yields about 120,000 clones, roughly 80% seen once. About this clone: The antigen remains undetermined.

This chain joins TRBV27 and TRBJ1-3; D remains unclear. Sample: PBMCs. This TCR was sampled from a female donor in good health and CMV-seropositive. CDR3 residues: CASSFSRGNTIYF. The CDR3 DNA reads as TGTGCCAGCAGTTTTTCTCGTGGAAACACCATATATTTT.